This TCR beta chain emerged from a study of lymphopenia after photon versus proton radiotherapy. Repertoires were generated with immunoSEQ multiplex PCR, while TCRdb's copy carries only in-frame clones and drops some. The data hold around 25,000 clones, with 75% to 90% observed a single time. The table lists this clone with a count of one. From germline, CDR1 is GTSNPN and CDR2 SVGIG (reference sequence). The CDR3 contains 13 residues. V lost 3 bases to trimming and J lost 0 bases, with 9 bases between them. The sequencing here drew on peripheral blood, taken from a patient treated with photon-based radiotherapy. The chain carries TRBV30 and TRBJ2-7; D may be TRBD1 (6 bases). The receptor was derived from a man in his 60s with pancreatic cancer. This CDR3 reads CAWRADSSYEQYF. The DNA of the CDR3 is TGTGCCTGGAGGGCGGACAGCTCCTACGAGCAGTACTTC.